The 8 T cell receptor beta chains given below trace back to one sample, sequenced in a study of blood T cell repertoires in COVID-19. TCRdb keeps only in-frame clones here, not all; method: immunoSEQ multiplex PCR. The repertoire holds 150,000 to 200,000 clones, with approximately 77% as singletons. Input material: PBMCs or T cells enriched from blood (not recorded which). These receptors originate from a man in his sixties who had recovered from COVID-19.

The gene calls are TRBV28 and TRBJ1-5; 11 nucleotides agree with TRBD1. The germline V gene has CDR1 MDHEN and CDR2 SYDVKM. This CDR3 comprises 19 residues. With V trimmed by 6 bases and J by 0 bases, 13 bases remained unmatched. CDR3 amino acids: CASRGEGQGDFYSNQPQHF. CDR3 in DNA: TGTGCCAGCAGGGGCGAGGGACAGGGGGACTTCTATAGCAATCAGCCCCAGCATTTT.

This clone was counted once. The J gene is TRBJ1-1, the V gene TRBV7-2; D possibly corresponds to TRBD1 (6 bases). CDR1 is SGHTA and CDR2 is FQGNSA in the germline V gene. The V gene lost 7 bases and the J gene lost 6 bases, with 18 bases spanning the gap. This CDR3 contains 14 residues. This CDR3 reads CASNYYRDVAEAFF. CDR3 nucleotide sequence: TGTGCCAGCAACTACTACAGGGATGTCGCTGAAGCTTTCTTT.

This chain joins TRBV4-2 and TRBJ2-2; D possibly corresponds to TRBD1 (5 bases). The V gene lost 1 base and the J gene lost 1 base, with 10 bases spanning the gap. CDR3 length equals 16 residues. CDR1 is LGHNA and CDR2 is YNFKEQ in the germline V gene. The CDR3 here is CASSQGLGQNTGELFF. CDR3 DNA sequence: TGTGCCAGCAGCCAAGGGTTAGGACAGAACACCGGGGAGCTGTTTTTT.

J is TRBJ2-5 and V is TRBV11-2; D possibly corresponds to TRBD1 (5 bases). CDR1 and CDR2 (germline): SGHAT, FQNNGV. Trimming took off 2 bases at V and 1 base at J, with 17 bases between the two ends. The CDR3 is 17 amino acids. CDR3 sequence (DNA): TGTGCCAGCAGCTTACGACCCTCTACAGGCCTCCAAGAGACCCAGTACTTC. Amino acid sequence: CASSLRPSTGLQETQYF.

V gene TRBV9 combines with J gene TRBJ2-7, with 7 bases aligning to TRBD1. V lost 3 bases, J lost 5 bases, and 5 bases stayed unmatched. CDR1 and CDR2 (germline): SGDLS, YYNGEE. This CDR3 is 13 amino acids long. The CDR3 region has the DNA TGTGCCAGCAGCGCCACAGGGGTTGACGAGCAGTACTTC. It translates to CASSATGVDEQYF.

This clone was found a few times. This chain uses TRBV5-6 with TRBJ1-4, with D tentatively TRBD1 (5 bases). In germline, CDR1 is SGHDT, CDR2 YYEEEE. The length of the CDR3 is 15 residues. V lost 3 bases, J lost 1 base, and 10 bases lay in between. The CDR3 nucleotides read TGTGCCAGCAGCTCAGGGTTGGGAACTAATGAAAAACTGTTTTTT. This gives the protein CASSSGLGTNEKLFF.

The chain employs TRBV7-2 and TRBJ1-1, with unresolved D. Germline V gene lookup returns CDR1 SGHTA and CDR2 FQGNSA. V shed 6 bases and J shed 0 bases, with 11 bases lying between them. This CDR3 has 14 residues. CDR3 in DNA: TGTGCCAGCAGAGAACAGCCGGTGAACACTGAAGCTTTCTTT. Translation gives CASREQPVNTEAFF. The entire variable domain, with the rest obtained from reference TRBV7-2 and TRBJ1-1, is as follows: GAGVSQSPSNKVTEKGKDVELRCDPISGHTALYWYRQSLGQGLEFLIYFQGNSAPDKSGLPSDRFSAERTGGSVSTLTIQRTQQEDSAVYLCASREQPVNTEAFFGQGTRLTVV.

This sequence joins TRBV24-1 and TRBJ1-2; 11 nucleotides agree with TRBD1. Per the germline V gene, CDR1 is KGHDR and CDR2 is SFDVKD. This CDR3 is 14 amino acids long. Germline trimming cut 3 bases from V and 4 bases from J; bases unmatched to any gene: 0. In DNA, the CDR3 is TGTGCCACCAGTGATGGACAGGGGGCCTATGGCTACACCTTC. It translates to CATSDGQGAYGYTF.